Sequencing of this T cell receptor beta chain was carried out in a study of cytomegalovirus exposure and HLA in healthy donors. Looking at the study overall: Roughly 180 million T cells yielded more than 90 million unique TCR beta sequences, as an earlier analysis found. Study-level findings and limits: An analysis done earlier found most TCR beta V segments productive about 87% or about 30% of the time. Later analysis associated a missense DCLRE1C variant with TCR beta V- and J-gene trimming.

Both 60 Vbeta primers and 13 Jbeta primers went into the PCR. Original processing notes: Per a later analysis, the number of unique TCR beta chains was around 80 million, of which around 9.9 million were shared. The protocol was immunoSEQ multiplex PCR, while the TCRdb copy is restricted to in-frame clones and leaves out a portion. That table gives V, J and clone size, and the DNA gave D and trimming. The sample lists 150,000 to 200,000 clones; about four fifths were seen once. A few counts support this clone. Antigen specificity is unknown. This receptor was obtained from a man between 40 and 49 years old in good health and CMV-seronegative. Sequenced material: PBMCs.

This CDR3 reads CASSPTGGEVNYGYTF. The CDR3 DNA is TGCGCCAGCAGCCCTACAGGGGGCGAGGTCAACTATGGCTACACCTTC. The chain is built from TRBV4-3 and TRBJ1-2; TRBD1 matches 9 bases. Per the germline V gene, CDR1 is LGHNA and CDR2 is YSLEER. The junction had 8 bases not matched to a gene; V was cut back by 4 bases and J by 2 bases. CDR3 size: 16 residues.